This TCR beta chain was observed in a study of identical twins. The CDR3 totals 11 residues. Germline V gene lookup returns CDR1 SEHNR and CDR2 FQNEAQ (reference sequence). The authors used template switching to add a universal primer site and gave cDNA unique molecular identifiers. Via MiXCR, TCRdb re-called the 5' RACE reads, giving one row per CDR3 protein. This repertoire shows 200,000 to 250,000 distinct CDR3 sequences, approximately 7.1% found once; its top ten account for approximately 14%. This clonotype was detected only a few times. Relative to the germline gene, one junction end is altered; a read error may explain this. This sample was shared with a second study, whose subject was T cells expressing NK-cell markers. Per that study: CD8+ T cells in 5 or 6 donors included dominant NKG2C+ clonotypes at 1.0-7.0%.

The V call is TRBV7-9, the J call TRBJ2-1; D is perhaps TRBD1 or TRBD2 (5 bases each). The specimen was CD8+ T cells sorted from blood. The TCR sequence derives from a woman younger than 35 in good health. The CDR3 DNA reads as TGTGCCAGCAGCGTCCGGGAAAGGGACCTCTTC. Its protein product is CASSVRERDLF.